The 8 T cell receptor beta chains below were found in one sample sequenced in a study of T cell repertoires in cytomegalovirus infection. TCRdb re-called the reads through MiXCR, storing one row per CDR3 protein. This table has about 450,000 distinct CDR3 sequences, roughly 30% appearing once. Sequencing input: PBMCs. The receptors were sampled from a human donor in good health (CMV status not recorded). Some clones in this sample may be carry-over from other donors' samples.

In this sample, this clonotype turned up many times. The chain is built from TRBV6-1 and TRBJ1-6; D not certain. The CDR3 runs to 15 residues. V lost 6 bases to trimming and J lost 12 bases, with 21 bases between them. Germline CDR1 is MNHNS and CDR2 is SASEGT. CDR3 nucleotide sequence: TGTGCCAGCAGCCTCTCGGGCGGGCCGAGGGAACCCCTCCACTTT. Its protein product is CASSLSGGPREPLHF.

The chain combines TRBV6-6 with TRBJ2-2; the match to TRBD1 covers 8 bases. The trim removed 11 bases at V and 3 bases at J, leaving 8 bases unmatched. This CDR3 has 14 amino acids. Germline V gene data show CDR1 as MNHNY and CDR2 as SVGAGI (reference sequence). The CDR3 DNA reads TGTGCCGGTGAGACAGGGGCGCACACCGGGGAGCTGTTTTTT. Its translation: CAGETGAHTGELFF.

The table lists this clonotype with a few counts. The V call is TRBV12-3 or TRBV12-4, the J call TRBJ1-3; D is unclear. The V end was cut by 2 bases, the J end by 0 bases, with 5 bases between. The CDR3 is 14 amino acids. CDR3 region: CASSLQYSGNTIYF. DNA for the CDR3: TGTGCCAGCAGTTTACAGTACTCTGGAAACACCATATATTTT.

This clonotype was counted only a few times. The chain has TRBV25-1 and TRBJ2-3; 8 bases fit TRBD2. Germline trimming cut 3 bases from V and 3 bases from J; bases unmatched to any gene: 8. This CDR3 is 16 amino acids long. Germline V gene lookup returns CDR1 MGHDK and CDR2 SYGVNS. CDR3 sequence: CASSDGGGPSTDTQYF. The CDR3 DNA follows: TGTGCCAGCAGTGATGGCGGGGGGCCTAGTACAGATACGCAGTATTTT.

J is TRBJ2-2 and V is TRBV11-3, with TRBD2 matching over 8 bases. The CDR3 extends over 16 amino acids. Trimming cost V 5 bases and J 1 base; bases outside gene matches: 6. The germline CDR1 and CDR2 sequences are SGHNT and YENEEA. CDR3 DNA: TGTGCCAGCAGCCCGAGGGCGGGGGGGAACACCGGGGAGCTGTTTTTT. This codes for CASSPRAGGNTGELFF.

This clonotype was counted a few times. The rearrangement uses TRBV7-2 and TRBJ2-5; 10 nucleotides line up with TRBD2. CDR3 length equals 16 residues. Trimming removed 2 bases from V and 5 bases from J; junction bases left unmatched: 8. Germline loops: CDR1 SGHTA, CDR2 FQGNSA. CDR3 amino acids: CASSLSSSGGWETQYF. Written as DNA, the CDR3 is TGTGCCAGCAGCTTATCGTCTAGCGGGGGCTGGGAGACCCAGTACTTC.

This clonotype was counted many times. The chain is built from TRBV7-9 and TRBJ1-1, with D possibly TRBD1 on 5 matching bases. This CDR3 is 14 amino acids long. Deletions cut 4 bases from V and 10 bases from J, with 19 bases between. Germline assignment: CDR1 SEHNR and CDR2 FQNEAQ (reference sequence). As DNA, the CDR3 is TGTGCCAGCAGCTCCCCCGAAGTGCAGGGAGGAGCTTTCTTT. It codes for CASSSPEVQGGAFF.

This clonotype was recorded a few times. This sequence joins TRBV11-2 and TRBJ1-1; 8 bases agree with TRBD1. V gave up 5 bases and J gave up 8 bases; unmatched junction bases: 7. CDR3 size: 13 residues. Per the germline V gene, CDR1 is SGHAT and CDR2 is FQNNGV. The CDR3 coding sequence is TGTGCCAGCAGCCCGCGGACAGGGCTAGAAGCTTTCTTT. Translation: CASSPRTGLEAFF.